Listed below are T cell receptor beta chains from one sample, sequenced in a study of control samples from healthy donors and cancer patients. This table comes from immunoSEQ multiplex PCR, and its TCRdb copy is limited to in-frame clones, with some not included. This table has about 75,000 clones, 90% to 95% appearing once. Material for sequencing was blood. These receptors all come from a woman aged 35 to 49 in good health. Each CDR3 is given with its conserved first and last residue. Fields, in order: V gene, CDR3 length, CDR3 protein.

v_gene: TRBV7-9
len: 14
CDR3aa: CASSLAGGHTEAFF

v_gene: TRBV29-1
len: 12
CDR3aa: CSVGQVGYGYTF

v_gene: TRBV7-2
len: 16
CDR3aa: CASSSTRWGLNQPQHF

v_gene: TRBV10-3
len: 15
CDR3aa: CAIREGQGVNSPLHF

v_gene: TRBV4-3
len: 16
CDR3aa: CASSQDKGHSGDGQYF

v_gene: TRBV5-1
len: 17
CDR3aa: CASSRQTSGGAGETQYF

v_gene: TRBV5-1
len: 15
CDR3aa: CASSLIPGVGQPQHF

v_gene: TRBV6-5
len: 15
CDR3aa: CASRGQQGTDTEAFF

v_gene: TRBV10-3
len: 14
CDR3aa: CAISEGGGTDTQYF

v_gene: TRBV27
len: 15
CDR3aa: CASSPTSGNDNEQFF

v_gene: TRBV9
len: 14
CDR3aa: CASSLDSRPQPQHF

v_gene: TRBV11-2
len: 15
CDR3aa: CASRPGSTGPYEQYF

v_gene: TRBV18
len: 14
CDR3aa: CASSPLPQGNEAFF

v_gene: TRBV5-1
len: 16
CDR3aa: CASSLGFGTREFGYTF

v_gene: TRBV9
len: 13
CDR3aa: CASSVGRLCGYTF

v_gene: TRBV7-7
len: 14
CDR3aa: CASSPDRGVETQYF

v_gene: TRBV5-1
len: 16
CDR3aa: CASPPGAQYSNQPQHF

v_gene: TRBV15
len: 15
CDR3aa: CATSRDQGTGQPLHF

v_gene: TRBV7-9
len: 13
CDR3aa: CASSLDSTYEQYF

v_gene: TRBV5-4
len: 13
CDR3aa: CASSLGPQNPQHF

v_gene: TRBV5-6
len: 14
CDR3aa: CASSLGAGVFGQYF

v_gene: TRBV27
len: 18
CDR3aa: CASSHVEGGWRLNQPQHF

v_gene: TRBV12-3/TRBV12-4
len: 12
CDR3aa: CASSSHGETQYF